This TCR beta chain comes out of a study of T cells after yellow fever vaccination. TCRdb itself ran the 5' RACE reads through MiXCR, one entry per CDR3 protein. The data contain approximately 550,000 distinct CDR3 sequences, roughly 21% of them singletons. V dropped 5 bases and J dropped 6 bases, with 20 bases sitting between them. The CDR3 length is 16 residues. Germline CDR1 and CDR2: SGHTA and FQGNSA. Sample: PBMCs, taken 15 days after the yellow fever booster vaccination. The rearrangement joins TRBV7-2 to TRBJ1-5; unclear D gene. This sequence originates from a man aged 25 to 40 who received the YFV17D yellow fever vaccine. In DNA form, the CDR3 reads TGTGCCAGCAGCAAGACGGACGGGGTAGATGGTCAGCCCCAGCATTTT. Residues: CASSKTDGVDGQPQHF.